This TCR beta chain was recovered during a study of T cell responses to AZD1222 COVID-19 vaccine. Whole-study findings and limits: Baseline serostatus was positive in only six AZD1222 recipients.

Assay: immunoSEQ multiplex PCR; the TCRdb copy retains only in-frame clones and omits some. The table has about 270,000 clones, around 93% seen once. Worth noting for this clone: The antigen remains unidentified.

This specimen was peripheral blood, taken 28 days after the second AZD1222 dose. The TCR sequence derives from an adult who received the AZD1222 COVID-19 vaccine.

The CDR3 DNA sequence: TGTGCCAGCAGCCAAGATTGGTCGACCGGGGAGCTGTTTTTT. This gives the protein CASSQDWSTGELFF. The chain links TRBV3-1 (or the pseudogene TRBV3-2) to TRBJ2-2; D is ambiguous. The CDR3 is 14 residues long. The V gene's germline CDR1 is LGHDT and CDR2 YNNKEL (reference sequence). Between the trimmed V and J ends, which lost 0 bases and 5 bases, there was a span of 7 bases.